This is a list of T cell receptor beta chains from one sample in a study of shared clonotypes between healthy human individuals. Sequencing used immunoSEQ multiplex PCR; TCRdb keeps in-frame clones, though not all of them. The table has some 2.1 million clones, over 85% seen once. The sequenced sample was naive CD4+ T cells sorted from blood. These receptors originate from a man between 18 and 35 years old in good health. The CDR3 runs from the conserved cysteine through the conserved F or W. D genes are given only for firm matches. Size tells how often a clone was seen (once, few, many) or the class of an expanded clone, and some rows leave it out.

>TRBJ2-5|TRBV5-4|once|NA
TGTGCCAGCAGCTTCTCGGAGACCCAGTACTTC
CASSFSETQYF
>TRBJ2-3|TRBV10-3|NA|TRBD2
TGTGCCATCAGTGAGTACAGCTTTAGCGGGGGATATGGAAGTGGAGATACGCAGTATTTT
CAISEYSFSGGYGSGDTQYF
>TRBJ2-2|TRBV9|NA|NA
TGTGCCAGCACCCACGGGGTGGGGGCGAACACCGGGGAGCTGTTTTTT
CASTHGVGANTGELFF
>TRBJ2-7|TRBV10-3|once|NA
TGTGCCATCAGTGACCAACTAGAATCCTACGAGCAGTACTTC
CAISDQLESYEQYF
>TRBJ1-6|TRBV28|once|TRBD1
TGTGCCAGCAGTCCCCCAAGGACAGGGCGGTCTAGTTCACCCCTCCACTTT
CASSPPRTGRSSSPLHF
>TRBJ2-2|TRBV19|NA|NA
TGTGCCAGTAGTCATCCGAGGACCGGGGAGCTGTTTTTT
CASSHPRTGELFF
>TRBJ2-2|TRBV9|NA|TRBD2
TGTGCCAGCAGCGTAGGGCTAGCGGGAGGGTTCGGGGAGCTGTTTTTT
CASSVGLAGGFGELFF
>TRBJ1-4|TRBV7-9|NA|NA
TGTGCCACCCAGGACAGCACGCCCGAGGTTCGGGAAAAACTGTTTTTT
CATQDSTPEVREKLFF
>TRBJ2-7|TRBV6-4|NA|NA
TGTGCCAGCAGTGACAAAGTCCGCCTAACGGTTTCCCTCTACGAGCAGTACTTC
CASSDKVRLTVSLYEQYF
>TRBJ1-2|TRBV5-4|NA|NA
TGTGCCAGCAGCTTGGACGGAAGCCCCATGGGCTACACCTTC
CASSLDGSPMGYTF
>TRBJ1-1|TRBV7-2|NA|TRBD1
TGTGCCAGCAGCTTAGTCTCGACAGGGGGCTGGACTGAAGCTTTCTTT
CASSLVSTGGWTEAFF
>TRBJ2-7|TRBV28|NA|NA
TGTGCCAGCAGTTTATCCACGGGAATCTACGAGCAGTACTTC
CASSLSTGIYEQYF
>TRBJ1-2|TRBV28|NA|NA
TGTGCCAGCAGTTCTGGGGAACGGGGCTATGGCTACACCTTC
CASSSGERGYGYTF
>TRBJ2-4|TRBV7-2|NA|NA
TGTGCCAGCAGCTTAGCGATAACGGCAAACATTCAGTACTTC
CASSLAITANIQYF
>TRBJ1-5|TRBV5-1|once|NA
TGCGCCAGCAGCTTGAACGGGGGTAGCAATCAGCCCCAGCATTTT
CASSLNGGSNQPQHF
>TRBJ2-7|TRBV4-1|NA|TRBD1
TGCGCCAGCAGAGACAGGGTAATTGGCTACTACGAGCAGTACTTC
CASRDRVIGYYEQYF
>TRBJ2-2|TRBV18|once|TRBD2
TGTGCCAGCTCTAACGGACTAGCGGAGAACACCGGGGAGCTGTTTTTT
CASSNGLAENTGELFF
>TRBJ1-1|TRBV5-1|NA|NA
TGCGCCAGCAGCTTGGGTAAGGGGACGAACACTGAAGCTTTCTTT
CASSLGKGTNTEAFF
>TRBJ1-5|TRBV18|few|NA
TGTGCCAGCTCACCGGGACGGACCAATCAGCCCCAGCATTTT
CASSPGRTNQPQHF
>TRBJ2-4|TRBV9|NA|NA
TGTGCCAGCAGCGTAGTGGAGGGCCTCAAAAACATTCAGTACTTC
CASSVVEGLKNIQYF
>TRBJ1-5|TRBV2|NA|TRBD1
TGTGCCAGCAGTGAAGCAAGGACAGGGCATCAGCCCCAGCATTTT
CASSEARTGHQPQHF
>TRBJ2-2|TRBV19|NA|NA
TGTGCCAGTAGTATCGACAGGCAAGGCGGGGAGCTGTTTTTT
CASSIDRQGGELFF
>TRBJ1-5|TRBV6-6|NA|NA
TGTGCCAGCAGGGGGGCAGCGAATCAGCCCCAGCATTTT
CASRGAANQPQHF
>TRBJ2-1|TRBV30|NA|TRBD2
TGTGCCTGGAGTTTACTAGCGCTAGAGCAGTTCTTC
CAWSLLALEQFF
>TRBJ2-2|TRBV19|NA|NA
TGTGCCAGTAGTATCCAAGTGGCCGGGGAGCTGTTTTTT
CASSIQVAGELFF
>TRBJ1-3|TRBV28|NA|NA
TGTGCCAGCAAACCCGGGACCGCTGGAAACACCATATATTTT
CASKPGTAGNTIYF
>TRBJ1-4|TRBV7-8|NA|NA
TGTGCCAGCAGCTTTCAAGGGGGGATCCGTGAAAAACTGTTTTTT
CASSFQGGIREKLFF
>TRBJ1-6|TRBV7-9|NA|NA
TGTGCCAGCAGCTTAGTAGACCAGTGGGGGAATTCACCCCTCCACTTT
CASSLVDQWGNSPLHF
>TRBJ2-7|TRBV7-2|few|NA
TGTGCCAGCACTTCCCTCTACGAGCAGTACTTC
CASTSLYEQYF
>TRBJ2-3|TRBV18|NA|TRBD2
TGTGCCAGCTCACCGGGACTAGCGGGAGTTCAGTACGGTACGCAGTATTTT
CASSPGLAGVQYGTQYF
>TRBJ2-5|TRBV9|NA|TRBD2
TGTGCCAGCAGCGTAGCACTAGCGGGAGCCAAGCAAGAGACCCAGTACTTC
CASSVALAGAKQETQYF
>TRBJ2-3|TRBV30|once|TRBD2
TGTGCCTACTCGGGGGGGAGCACAGATACGCAGTATTTT
CAYSGGSTDTQYF
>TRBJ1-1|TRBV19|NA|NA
TGTGCCAGTAATGTCGGTCGGGGAGGAGCGGGCACTGAAGCTTTCTTT
CASNVGRGGAGTEAFF